This TCR beta chain was recovered during a study of vaccination effects on CD4 cells after COVID-19. The overall study: The vaccine given was either BNT162b2 or mRNA-1273, in two doses. Whole-study findings and limits: Marked clonal contraction was seen late after vaccination (in both infection- and vaccine-induced clones).

Libraries were prepared by immunoSEQ multiplex PCR; TCRdb keeps only in-frame clonotypes and omits some of them. The table includes tens of thousands of clones, around 74% detected once. Using viral peptide pools, the ViraFEST assay grew out antigen-specific CD4+ T cells prior to sequencing. CD4+ T cells were isolated after 10 days of culture. Absence of prior SARS-CoV-2 infection characterized the vaccine recipients, who showed negative nucleocapsid antibodies. As to this clone: What it binds is not known.

Per germline, CDR1 SGHVS and CDR2 FQNEAQ. V shed 2 bases and J shed 7 bases, with 15 bases lying between them. CDR3 size: 15 residues. Here the sequenced sample was CD4+ T cells from PBMCs cultured with HCoV-NL63 spike peptides, taken before COVID-19 vaccination. The genes are TRBV7-8 and TRBJ1-5, with D maybe TRBD1 (6 bases). The TCR comes from a human donor who received a COVID-19 vaccine. The CDR3 region is CASSLKLGGGQPQHF. DNA for the CDR3: TGTGCCAGCAGCTTAAAGTTGGGGGGCGGACAGCCCCAGCATTTT.